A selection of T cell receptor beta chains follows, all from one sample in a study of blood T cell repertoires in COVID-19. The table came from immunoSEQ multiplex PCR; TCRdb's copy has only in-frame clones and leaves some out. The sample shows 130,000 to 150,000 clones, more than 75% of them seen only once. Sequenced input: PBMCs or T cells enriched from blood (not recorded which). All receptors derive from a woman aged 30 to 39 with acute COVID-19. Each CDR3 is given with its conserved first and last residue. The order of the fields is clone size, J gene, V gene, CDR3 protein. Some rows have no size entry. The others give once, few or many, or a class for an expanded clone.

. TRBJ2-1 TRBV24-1 CATSEPGLAGRDEQFF
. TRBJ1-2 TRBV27 CASSFGGGGYGYTF
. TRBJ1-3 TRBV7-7 CASSSQGSGNTIYF
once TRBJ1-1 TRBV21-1 CASSKASQGF
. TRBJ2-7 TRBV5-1 CASSLALNQGKDTYEQYF
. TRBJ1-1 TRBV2 CASSTGIWGPEAFF
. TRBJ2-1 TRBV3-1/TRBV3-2 CASSQDKLAGVGYNEQFF
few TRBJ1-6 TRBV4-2 CASSQDPGGTNSPLHF
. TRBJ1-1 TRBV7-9 CASSTTGEAFF
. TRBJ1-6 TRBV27 CASSEDRVNSPLHF